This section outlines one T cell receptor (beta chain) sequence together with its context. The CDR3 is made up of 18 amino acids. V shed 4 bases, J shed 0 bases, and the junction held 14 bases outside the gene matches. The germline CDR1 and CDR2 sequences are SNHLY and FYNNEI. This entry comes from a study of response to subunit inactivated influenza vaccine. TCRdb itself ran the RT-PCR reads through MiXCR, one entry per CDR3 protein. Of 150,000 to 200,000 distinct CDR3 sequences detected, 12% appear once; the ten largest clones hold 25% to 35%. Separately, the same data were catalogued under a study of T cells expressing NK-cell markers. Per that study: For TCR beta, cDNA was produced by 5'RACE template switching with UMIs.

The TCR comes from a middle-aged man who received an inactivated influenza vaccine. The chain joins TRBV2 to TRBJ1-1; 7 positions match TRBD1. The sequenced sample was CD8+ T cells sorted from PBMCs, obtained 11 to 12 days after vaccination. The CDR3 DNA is TGTGCCAGCAGTGTTGAAGGTACAGGGGACTCTCTGAACACTGAAGCTTTCTTT. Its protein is CASSVEGTGDSLNTEAFF.